The T cell receptor beta chain described here comes from a study of technical replicates of blood from a handful of donors. The method was immunoSEQ multiplex PCR; TCRdb's version includes in-frame clones alone and lacks a portion of them. This table has under 90,000 clones, roughly 94% appearing once. Germline CDR1 reads SGHRS; CDR2 reads YFSETQ. This CDR3 is built from 16 residues. J lost 1 base, V lost 0 bases, and 6 bases had no gene match. The J gene is TRBJ2-7, the V gene TRBV5-1; 8 bases fit TRBD2. This sequence originates from a human donor in good health. The source material was T cells isolated from PBMCs. CDR3 nucleotide sequence: TGCGCCAGCAGCTTGGCCGGGACTAGTGTATCCTACGAGCAGTACTTC. This translates into CASSLAGTSVSYEQYF.